These T cell receptor beta chains were read from a single sample in a study of blood T cell repertoires in COVID-19. Sequencing was performed with immunoSEQ multiplex PCR; in TCRdb, only in-frame clones are kept and a portion is missing. The data show more than 200,000 clones, with around four fifths seen just once and under 12% held by the top ten. The sequencing input was peripheral blood. Receptors originate from an elderly woman with COVID-19, enrolled during active disease. Both conserved end residues are part of each CDR3. Each record gives: V gene, J gene, clone size, D gene, CDR3 protein, CDR3 DNA. D genes are given only for firm matches. Expanded clones get a size class; other rows say once, few or many, or leave the size out.

V gene: TRBV6-5
J gene: TRBJ1-4
clone size: -
D gene: TRBD1
CDR3 protein: CASSLDREGEKLFF
CDR3 DNA: TGTGCCAGCAGCCTCGACAGGGAAGGTGAAAAACTGTTTTTT

V gene: TRBV15
J gene: TRBJ1-3
clone size: -
D gene: TRBD1
CDR3 protein: CATSRGGLAGGTPIYF
CDR3 DNA: TGTGCCACCAGCAGAGGAGGGCTGGCAGGGGGCACCCCCATATATTTT

V gene: TRBV7-9
J gene: TRBJ1-5
clone size: -
D gene: -
CDR3 protein: CASSFSTVASNQPQHF
CDR3 DNA: TGTGCCAGCAGCTTCTCGACAGTGGCTAGCAATCAGCCCCAGCATTTT

V gene: TRBV7-8
J gene: TRBJ1-4
clone size: -
D gene: -
CDR3 protein: CASSQGGRREEKLFF
CDR3 DNA: TGTGCCAGCAGCCAGGGAGGACGGCGGGAGGAAAAACTGTTTTTT

V gene: TRBV6-5
J gene: TRBJ2-5
clone size: -
D gene: TRBD2
CDR3 protein: CASRGLADQETQYF
CDR3 DNA: TGTGCCAGCAGGGGACTAGCGGACCAAGAGACCCAGTACTTC

V gene: TRBV11-1
J gene: TRBJ2-7
clone size: -
D gene: -
CDR3 protein: CASSSILDGLGQYF
CDR3 DNA: TGTGCCAGCAGCTCCATCCTAGACGGTTTAGGGCAGTACTTC

V gene: TRBV28
J gene: TRBJ1-5
clone size: once
D gene: TRBD1
CDR3 protein: CASSSYGGQGYSNQPQHF
CDR3 DNA: TGTGCCAGCAGTTCATACGGAGGACAGGGATATAGCAATCAGCCCCAGCATTTT

V gene: TRBV5-1
J gene: TRBJ2-2
clone size: -
D gene: TRBD1
CDR3 protein: CASSPQLDRARELFF
CDR3 DNA: TGCGCCAGCAGCCCACAATTGGACAGGGCTCGGGAGCTGTTTTTT

V gene: TRBV19
J gene: TRBJ1-6
clone size: once
D gene: TRBD1
CDR3 protein: CASSALPGQGNSPLHF
CDR3 DNA: TGTGCCAGTAGTGCCCTTCCGGGACAGGGTAATTCACCCCTCCACTTT

V gene: TRBV3-1/TRBV3-2
J gene: TRBJ2-5
clone size: -
D gene: TRBD2
CDR3 protein: CASSQEAGETQYF
CDR3 DNA: TGTGCCAGCAGCCAAGAAGCGGGGGAGACCCAGTACTTC

V gene: TRBV18
J gene: TRBJ2-6
clone size: -
D gene: -
CDR3 protein: CASSPTGVSGANVLTF
CDR3 DNA: TGTGCCAGCTCACCAACGGGGGTCTCTGGGGCCAACGTCCTGACTTTC

V gene: TRBV3-1/TRBV3-2
J gene: TRBJ1-5
clone size: -
D gene: -
CDR3 protein: CASSQGTGGDNQPQHF
CDR3 DNA: TGTGCCAGCAGCCAAGGGACCGGGGGGGACAATCAGCCCCAGCATTTT

V gene: TRBV11-2
J gene: TRBJ2-5
clone size: -
D gene: -
CDR3 protein: CASSLVTGGQETQYF
CDR3 DNA: TGTGCCAGCAGCTTAGTAACCGGGGGCCAAGAGACCCAGTACTTC

V gene: TRBV24-1
J gene: TRBJ2-2
clone size: -
D gene: TRBD1
CDR3 protein: CATSEGTGRTGELFF
CDR3 DNA: TGTGCCACCAGTGAGGGGACAGGGCGAACCGGGGAGCTGTTTTTT

V gene: TRBV18
J gene: TRBJ2-7
clone size: -
D gene: -
CDR3 protein: CASSPQGPYEQYF
CDR3 DNA: TGTGCCAGCTCACCACAGGGGCCCTACGAGCAGTACTTC

V gene: TRBV5-1
J gene: TRBJ1-3
clone size: once
D gene: -
CDR3 protein: CASSPQTGSSGNTIYF
CDR3 DNA: TGCGCCAGCAGCCCTCAAACAGGGTCCTCTGGAAACACCATATATTTT

V gene: TRBV19
J gene: TRBJ1-6
clone size: -
D gene: TRBD1
CDR3 protein: CASSYGTGESSYNSPLHF
CDR3 DNA: TGTGCCAGTTCTTATGGGACAGGGGAGAGCTCCTATAATTCACCCCTCCACTTT

V gene: TRBV9
J gene: TRBJ1-3
clone size: -
D gene: TRBD1
CDR3 protein: CASSAPGTGVSGNTIYF
CDR3 DNA: TGTGCCAGCAGCGCGCCCGGGACAGGGGTCTCTGGAAACACCATATATTTT

V gene: TRBV10-3
J gene: TRBJ2-3
clone size: -
D gene: TRBD2
CDR3 protein: CAISRTSGSTDTQYF
CDR3 DNA: TGTGCCATCAGCAGGACTAGCGGGAGCACAGATACGCAGTATTTT

V gene: TRBV27
J gene: TRBJ2-5
clone size: -
D gene: -
CDR3 protein: CASSSDNYQETQYF
CDR3 DNA: TGTGCCAGCAGTTCCGACAACTACCAAGAGACCCAGTACTTC

V gene: TRBV30
J gene: TRBJ2-3
clone size: -
D gene: -
CDR3 protein: CAWSEQGISTDTQYF
CDR3 DNA: TGTGCCTGGAGTGAACAGGGTATAAGCACAGATACGCAGTATTTT

V gene: TRBV9
J gene: TRBJ1-2
clone size: -
D gene: -
CDR3 protein: CASSVHGLLNYGYTF
CDR3 DNA: TGTGCCAGCAGCGTTCACGGACTTCTTAACTATGGCTACACCTTC

V gene: TRBV20-1
J gene: TRBJ1-4
clone size: -
D gene: -
CDR3 protein: CSGTPDEKLFF
CDR3 DNA: TGCAGTGGCACGCCGGATGAAAAACTGTTTTTT

V gene: TRBV18
J gene: TRBJ1-5
clone size: -
D gene: -
CDR3 protein: CASSPPTGTNGNQPQHF
CDR3 DNA: TGTGCCAGCTCACCACCGACAGGAACCAACGGCAATCAGCCCCAGCATTTT

V gene: TRBV12-3/TRBV12-4
J gene: TRBJ1-1
clone size: -
D gene: -
CDR3 protein: CASSRTLGAFF
CDR3 DNA: TGTGCCAGCAGCCGCACACTAGGAGCTTTCTTT

V gene: TRBV27
J gene: TRBJ1-5
clone size: -
D gene: -
CDR3 protein: CASSFGGFNQPQHF
CDR3 DNA: TGTGCCAGCAGTTTTGGGGGGTTCAATCAGCCCCAGCATTTT

V gene: TRBV19
J gene: TRBJ1-5
clone size: -
D gene: TRBD1
CDR3 protein: CASSNRDRGRQPQHF
CDR3 DNA: TGTGCCAGTAGTAACCGGGACAGGGGGCGTCAGCCCCAGCATTTT

V gene: TRBV19
J gene: TRBJ1-5
clone size: -
D gene: TRBD1
CDR3 protein: CASNSAAGGGQPQHF
CDR3 DNA: TGTGCCAGTAACAGCGCCGCAGGGGGTGGTCAGCCCCAGCATTTT

V gene: TRBV5-1
J gene: TRBJ2-7
clone size: -
D gene: -
CDR3 protein: CASSPGGTADYEQYF
CDR3 DNA: TGCGCCAGCAGCCCGGGGGGGACAGCTGACTACGAGCAGTACTTC

V gene: TRBV29-1
J gene: TRBJ2-1
clone size: -
D gene: -
CDR3 protein: CSVVSRDNEQFF
CDR3 DNA: TGCAGCGTGGTCTCGCGGGACAATGAGCAGTTCTTC

V gene: TRBV9
J gene: TRBJ2-7
clone size: -
D gene: TRBD2
CDR3 protein: CASSTPRGGGFYEQYF
CDR3 DNA: TGTGCCAGCAGCACCCCGCGGGGGGGCGGATTCTACGAGCAGTACTTC

V gene: TRBV28
J gene: TRBJ2-7
clone size: medium-sized
D gene: -
CDR3 protein: CASSFGGEQYF
CDR3 DNA: TGTGCCAGCAGTTTCGGAGGCGAGCAGTACTTC

V gene: TRBV18
J gene: TRBJ1-3
clone size: -
D gene: -
CDR3 protein: CASSPGQSSGNTIYF
CDR3 DNA: TGTGCCAGCTCCCCCGGACAGAGCTCTGGAAACACCATATATTTT

V gene: TRBV3-1/TRBV3-2
J gene: TRBJ2-3
clone size: -
D gene: TRBD2
CDR3 protein: CASSQDLGTSGNQDTQYF
CDR3 DNA: TGTGCCAGCAGCCAAGATCTGGGGACTAGCGGGAATCAAGATACGCAGTATTTT

V gene: TRBV6-5
J gene: TRBJ1-6
clone size: -
D gene: TRBD1
CDR3 protein: CASSPTGNNSPLHF
CDR3 DNA: TGTGCCAGCAGTCCGACAGGGAATAATTCACCCCTCCACTTT

V gene: TRBV3-1/TRBV3-2
J gene: TRBJ2-2
clone size: -
D gene: TRBD1
CDR3 protein: CASSRNRGAGELFF
CDR3 DNA: TGTGCCAGCAGCCGTAACAGGGGTGCCGGGGAGCTGTTTTTT